Sequencing of this TCR beta chain was carried out in a study of blood T cell repertoires in COVID-19. Measured with immunoSEQ multiplex PCR; TCRdb has only the in-frame clones, and not every one. Of about 500,000 clones in the sample, 87% are singletons; the top ten hold around 0.64%. V lost 7 bases to trimming and J lost 4 bases, with 10 bases between them. Germline loops: CDR1 LNHDA, CDR2 SQIVND (reference sequence). The CDR3 consists of 12 residues. This chain connects TRBV19 to TRBJ1-2; D might be TRBD1 (5 bases). Sequencing was performed on PBMCs or T cells enriched from blood (not recorded which). The clonotype comes from a young woman who had recovered from COVID-19. The CDR3 DNA is TGTGCCAGTACTCCAGGGCCCTATGGCTACACCTTC. Translated: CASTPGPYGYTF.